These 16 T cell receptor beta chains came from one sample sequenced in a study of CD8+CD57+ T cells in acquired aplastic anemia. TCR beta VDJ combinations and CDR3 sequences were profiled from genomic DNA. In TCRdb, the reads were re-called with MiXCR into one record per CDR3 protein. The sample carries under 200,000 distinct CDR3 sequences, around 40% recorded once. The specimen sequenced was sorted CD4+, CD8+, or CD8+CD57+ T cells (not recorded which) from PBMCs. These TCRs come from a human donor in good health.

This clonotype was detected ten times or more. This CDR3 reads CATSDPVTGAVEQYF. CDR3 in DNA: TGTGCCACCAGTGATCCGGTCACCGGGGCCGTCGAGCAGTACTTC. The gene calls are TRBV24-1 and TRBJ2-7; D may match TRBD1 or TRBD2 (5 bases each). This CDR3 is built from 15 residues. Germline CDR1 and CDR2: KGHDR and SFDVKD. The germline V and J ends were trimmed by 3 bases and 6 bases, with 17 bases remaining between them.

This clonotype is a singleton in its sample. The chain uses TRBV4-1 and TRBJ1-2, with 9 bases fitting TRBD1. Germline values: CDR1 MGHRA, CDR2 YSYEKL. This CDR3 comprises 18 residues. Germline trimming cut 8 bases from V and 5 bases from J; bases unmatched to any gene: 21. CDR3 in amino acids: CASGNLPGQGRDSYGYTF. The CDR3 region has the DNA TGCGCCAGCGGTAACCTACCGGGACAGGGACGGGACTCGTATGGCTACACCTTC.

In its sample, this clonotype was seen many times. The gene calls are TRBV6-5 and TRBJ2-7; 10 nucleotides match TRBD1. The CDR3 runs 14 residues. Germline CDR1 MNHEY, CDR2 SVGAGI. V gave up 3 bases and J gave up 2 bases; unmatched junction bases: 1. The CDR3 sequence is CASSYDRGPYEQYF. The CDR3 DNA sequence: TGTGCCAGCAGTTATGACAGGGGGCCCTACGAGCAGTACTTC.

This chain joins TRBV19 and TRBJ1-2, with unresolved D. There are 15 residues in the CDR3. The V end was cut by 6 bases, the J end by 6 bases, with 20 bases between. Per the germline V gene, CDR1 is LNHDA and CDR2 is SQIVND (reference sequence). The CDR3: CASRTVGSPPDGYTF. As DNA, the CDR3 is TGTGCCAGTAGAACCGTGGGCAGTCCACCGGATGGCTACACCTTC.

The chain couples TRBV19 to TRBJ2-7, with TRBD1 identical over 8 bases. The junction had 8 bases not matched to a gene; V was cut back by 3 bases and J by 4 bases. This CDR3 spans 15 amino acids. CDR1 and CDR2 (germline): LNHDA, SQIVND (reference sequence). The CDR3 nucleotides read TGTGCCAGTAGTATTGGAGCAGGGGGCGGGTACGAGCAGTACTTC. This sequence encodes CASSIGAGGGYEQYF.

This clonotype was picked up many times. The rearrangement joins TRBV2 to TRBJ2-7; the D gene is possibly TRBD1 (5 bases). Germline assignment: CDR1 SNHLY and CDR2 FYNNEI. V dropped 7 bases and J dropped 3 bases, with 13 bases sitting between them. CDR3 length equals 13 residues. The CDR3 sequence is CASTRAFLYEQYF. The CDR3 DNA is TGTGCCAGCACCAGGGCTTTCCTCTACGAGCAGTACTTC.

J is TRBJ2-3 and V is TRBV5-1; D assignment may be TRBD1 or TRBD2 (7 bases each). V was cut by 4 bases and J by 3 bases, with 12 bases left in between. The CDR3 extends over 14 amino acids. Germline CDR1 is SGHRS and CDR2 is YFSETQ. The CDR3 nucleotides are TGCGCCAGCAGCGCAGGGGGGGCTACAGATACGCAGTATTTT. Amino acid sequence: CASSAGGATDTQYF. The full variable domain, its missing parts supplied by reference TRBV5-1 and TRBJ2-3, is KAGVTQTPRYLIKTRGQQVTLSCSPISGHRSVSWYQQTPGQGLQFLFEYFSETQRNKGNFPGRFSGRQFSNSRSEMNVSTLELGDSALYLCASSAGGATDTQYFGPGTRLTVL.

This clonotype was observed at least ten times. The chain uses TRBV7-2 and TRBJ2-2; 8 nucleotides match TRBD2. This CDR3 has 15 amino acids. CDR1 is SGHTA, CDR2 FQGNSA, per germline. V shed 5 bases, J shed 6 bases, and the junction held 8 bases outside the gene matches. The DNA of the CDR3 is TGTGCCAGCAGCCAAGCGGGAGATATGTCCGGGGAGCTGTTTTTT. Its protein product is CASSQAGDMSGELFF.

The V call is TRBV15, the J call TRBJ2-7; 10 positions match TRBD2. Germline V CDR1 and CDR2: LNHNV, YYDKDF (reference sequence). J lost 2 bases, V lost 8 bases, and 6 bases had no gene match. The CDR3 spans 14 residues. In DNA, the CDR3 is TGTGCCACCTCTAGCGGGGGCCCTCCCTACGAGCAGTACTTC. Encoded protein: CATSSGGPPYEQYF. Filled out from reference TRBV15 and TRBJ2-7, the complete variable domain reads DAMVIQNPRYQVTQFGKPVTLSCSQTLNHNVMYWYQQKSSQAPKLLFHYYDKDFNNEADTPDNFQSRRPNTSFCFLDIRSPGLGDTAMYLCATSSGGPPYEQYFGPGTRLTVT.

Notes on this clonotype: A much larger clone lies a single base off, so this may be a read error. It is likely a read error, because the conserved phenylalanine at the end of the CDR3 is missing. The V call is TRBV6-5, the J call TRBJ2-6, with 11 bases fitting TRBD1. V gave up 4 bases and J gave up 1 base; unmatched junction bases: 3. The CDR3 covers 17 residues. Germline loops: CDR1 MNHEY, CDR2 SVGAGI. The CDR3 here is CASSSGTGGSGANVLTL. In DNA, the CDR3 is TGTGCCAGCAGTTCCGGGACAGGGGGGTCTGGGGCCAACGTCCTGACTCTC.

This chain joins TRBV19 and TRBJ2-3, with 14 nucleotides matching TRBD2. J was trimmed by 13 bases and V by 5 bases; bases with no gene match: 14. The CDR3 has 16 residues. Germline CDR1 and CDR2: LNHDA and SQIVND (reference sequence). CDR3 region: CASSLRSGTSGRTEYF. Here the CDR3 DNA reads TGTGCCAGTAGTTTACGTAGCGGGACTAGCGGGAGAACTGAGTATTTT.

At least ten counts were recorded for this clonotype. The CDR3 region is CATLYEGGTDTQYF. DNA of the CDR3: TGTGCCACCCTTTATGAGGGAGGGACAGATACGCAGTATTTT. This sequence joins TRBV10-3 and TRBJ2-3; TRBD2 matches at 7 bases. The CDR3 runs 14 residues. Germline trimming cut 10 bases from V and 3 bases from J; bases unmatched to any gene: 10. Germline V gives CDR1 ENHRY, CDR2 SYGVKD.

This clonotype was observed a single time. The CDR3 loop reads CASSIPGLAGTDTQYF. For the CDR3, the DNA is TGTGCCAGTAGTATACCGGGACTAGCGGGCACAGATACGCAGTATTTT. V gene TRBV19 combines with J gene TRBJ2-3; 11 bases align to TRBD2. Germline values: CDR1 LNHDA, CDR2 SQIVND (reference sequence). V trimming: 2 bases; J trimming: 1 base; junction bases outside the gene matches: 2. This CDR3 region has 16 residues.

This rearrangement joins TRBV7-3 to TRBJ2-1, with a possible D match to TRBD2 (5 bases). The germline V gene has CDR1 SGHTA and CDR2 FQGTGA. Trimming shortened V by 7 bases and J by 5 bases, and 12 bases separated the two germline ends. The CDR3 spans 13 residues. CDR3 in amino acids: CASTPGVNNEQFF. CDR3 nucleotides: TGTGCCAGCACCCCCGGGGTAAACAATGAGCAGTTCTTC. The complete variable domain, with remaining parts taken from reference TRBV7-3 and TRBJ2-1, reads GAGVSQTPSNKVTEKGKYVELRCDPISGHTALYWYRQSLGQGPEFLIYFQGTGAADDSGLPNDRFFAVRPEGSVSTLKIQRTERGDSAVYLCASTPGVNNEQFFGPGTRLTVL.

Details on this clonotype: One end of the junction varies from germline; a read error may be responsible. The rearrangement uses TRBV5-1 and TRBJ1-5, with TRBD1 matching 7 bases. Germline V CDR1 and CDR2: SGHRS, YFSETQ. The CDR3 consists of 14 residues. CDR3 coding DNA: TGCGCCAGCAGCTTGGAAGGGGGCAATCGGCCCCAGCATTTT. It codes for CASSLEGGNRPQHF.

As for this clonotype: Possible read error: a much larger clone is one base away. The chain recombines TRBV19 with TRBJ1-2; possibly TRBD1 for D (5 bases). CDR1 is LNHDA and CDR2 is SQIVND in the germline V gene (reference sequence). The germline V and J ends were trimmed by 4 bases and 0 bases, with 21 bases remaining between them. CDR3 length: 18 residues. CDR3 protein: CASSTAHIQGLPNYGYTF. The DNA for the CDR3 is TGTGCCAGTAGTACCGCGCATATCCAGGGCCTTCCTAACTATGGCTACACCTTC.